A selection of T cell receptor beta chains follows, all from one sample in a study of T cell repertoires in cytomegalovirus infection. From the reads, TCRdb called clonotypes with MiXCR, one entry per CDR3 protein. The table has nearly 450,000 distinct CDR3 sequences, around 32% seen once. The sequencing input was PBMCs. Receptor source: a human donor in good health (CMV status not recorded). Some clones in this sample may be carry-over from other donors' samples. Both conserved end residues are part of each CDR3. D genes are given only for firm matches. Some rows have no size entry. The others give once, few or many, or a class for an expanded clone.

-,TRBV4-1,TRBJ1-2,-,CASSQDRGSSDGYTF,TGCGCCAGCAGCCAAGATCGAGGTTCCAGCGATGGCTACACCTTC
-,TRBV20-1,TRBJ2-1,-,CSAPRKEQFF,TGCAGTGCCCCTAGGAAAGAGCAGTTCTTC
-,TRBV7-2,TRBJ1-2,few,CASSQIPQGQGGYTF,TGTGCCAGCAGCCAAATTCCCCAGGGTCAAGGTGGCTACACCTTC
-,TRBV12-3/TRBV12-4,TRBJ1-1,few,CASSLGTSEAFF,TGTGCCAGCAGTCTTGGGACAAGTGAAGCTTTCTTT
-,TRBV7-2,TRBJ2-5,-,CASTRLSGPQETQYF,TGTGCCAGCACCCGGTTGAGCGGTCCCCAAGAGACCCAGTACTTC
-,TRBV7-2,TRBJ1-4,many,CASSLLPGGDEKLFF,TGTGCCAGCAGCTTACTCCCAGGTGGGGATGAAAAACTGTTTTTT
TRBD2,TRBV24-1,TRBJ2-3,-,CATTRAGGDTQYF,TGTGCCACCACTCGGGCGGGGGGCGACACGCAGTATTTT
-,TRBV6-1,TRBJ2-7,many,CASRPTGREGQYF,TGTGCCAGCAGGCCCACAGGGAGAGAGGGGCAGTACTTC
TRBD1,TRBV12-3/TRBV12-4,TRBJ1-5,-,CASREDRVSNQPQHF,TGTGCCAGCAGGGAGGACAGGGTTAGCAATCAGCCCCAGCATTTT
-,TRBV7-6,TRBJ1-2,many,CASSNGGANYGYTF,TGTGCCAGCAGCAATGGGGGGGCTAACTATGGCTACACCTTC
-,TRBV7-8,TRBJ2-6,few,CASSLQGVLTF,TGTGCCAGCAGCTTACAGGGAGTCCTGACTTTC
TRBD1,TRBV19,TRBJ2-2,-,CAIEDRGQRSGELFF,TGTGCCATTGAGGACAGGGGGCAGCGGTCCGGGGAGCTGTTTTTT